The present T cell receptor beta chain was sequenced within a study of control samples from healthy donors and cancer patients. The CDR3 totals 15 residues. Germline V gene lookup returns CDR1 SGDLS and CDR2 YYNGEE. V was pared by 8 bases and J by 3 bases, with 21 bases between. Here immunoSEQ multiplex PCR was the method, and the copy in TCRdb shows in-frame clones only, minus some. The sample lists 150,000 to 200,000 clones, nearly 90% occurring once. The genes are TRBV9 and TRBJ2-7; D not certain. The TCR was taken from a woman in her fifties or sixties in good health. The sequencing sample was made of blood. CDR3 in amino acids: CARIMGRKNCYEQYF. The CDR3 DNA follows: TGTGCCAGAATCATGGGCAGAAAGAACTGCTACGAGCAGTACTTC.